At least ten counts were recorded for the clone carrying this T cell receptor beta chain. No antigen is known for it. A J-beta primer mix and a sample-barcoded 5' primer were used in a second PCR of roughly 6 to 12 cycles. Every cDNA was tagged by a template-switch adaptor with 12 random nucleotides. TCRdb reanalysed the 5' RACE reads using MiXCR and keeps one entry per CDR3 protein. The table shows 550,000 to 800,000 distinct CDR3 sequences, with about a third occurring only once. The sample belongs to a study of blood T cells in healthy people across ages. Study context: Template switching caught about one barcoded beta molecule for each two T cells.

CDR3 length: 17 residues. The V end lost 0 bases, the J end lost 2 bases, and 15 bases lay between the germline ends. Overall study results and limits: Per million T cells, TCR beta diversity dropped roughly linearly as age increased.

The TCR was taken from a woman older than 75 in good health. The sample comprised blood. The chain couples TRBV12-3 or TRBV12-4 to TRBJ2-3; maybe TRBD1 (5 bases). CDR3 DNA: TGTGCCAGCAGTTTAGCCGGCAGGGTAGATTTCACAGATACGCAGTATTTT. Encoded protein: CASSLAGRVDFTDTQYF.